The present T cell receptor beta chain was sequenced within a study of CD8+CD57+ T cells in acquired aplastic anemia. This CDR3 has 15 residues. CDR1 and CDR2 (germline): DFQATT, SNEGSKA (reference sequence). Losses at the gene ends were 2 bases for V and 7 bases for J; bases not matched to a gene: 5. Previously, flow cytometry had revealed CD8+CD57+ cell expansion in the patients chosen for sequencing. TCR beta VDJ and CDR3 were profiled, and genomic DNA was the template. Each CDR3 protein is one row after TCRdb ran MiXCR on the reads. The sample holds approximately 190,000 distinct CDR3 sequences, more than 45% seen once.

The genes are TRBV20-1 and TRBJ1-6; 10 bases are a match to TRBD1. Sequencing was carried out using sorted CD4+, CD8+, or CD8+CD57+ T cells (not recorded which) from PBMCs. The sequence came from a human donor with aplastic anemia. The CDR3 DNA reads TGCAGTGCTAGACGGGGACAGGGGCAGAATTCACCCCTCCACTTT. It yields the protein CSARRGQGQNSPLHF.